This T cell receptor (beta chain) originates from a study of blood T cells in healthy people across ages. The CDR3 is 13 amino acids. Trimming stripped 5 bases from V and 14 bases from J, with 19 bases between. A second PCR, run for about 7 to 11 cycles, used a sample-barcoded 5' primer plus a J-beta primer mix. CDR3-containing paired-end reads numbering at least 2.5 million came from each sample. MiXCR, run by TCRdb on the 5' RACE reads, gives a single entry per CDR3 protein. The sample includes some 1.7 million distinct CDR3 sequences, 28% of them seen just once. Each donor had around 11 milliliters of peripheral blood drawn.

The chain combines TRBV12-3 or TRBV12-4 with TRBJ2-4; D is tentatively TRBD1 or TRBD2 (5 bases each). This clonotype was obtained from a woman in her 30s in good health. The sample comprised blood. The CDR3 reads CASSPGTLRTEYF. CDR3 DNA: TGTGCCAGCAGTCCCGGGACCCTGAGAACGGAGTACTTC.